This T cell receptor beta chain was sequenced during a study of T cells in Graves' hyperthyroidism and ophthalmopathy. A patient was excluded if there was uncontrolled infection, other autoimmune disease, pregnancy or lactation. The authors took PBMCs from roughly 10 ml fresh peripheral blood. Germline values: CDR1 SNHLY, CDR2 FYNNEI. The CDR3 contains 14 residues. Trimming shortened V by 3 bases and J by 5 bases, and 14 bases separated the two germline ends. Amplification of TCR beta CDR3 regions was performed using RNA transcripts as template. During a first-round RT-PCR of the TCR CDR3, the HTBI primer set was used. TCRdb itself ran the multiplex PCR reads through MiXCR, one entry per CDR3 protein. The sample lists about 500,000 distinct CDR3 sequences, roughly a sixth seen once, with around 17% in the top ten. There are many counts of this clonotype. What it binds is unknown. Notes on the study in general: Ophthalmopathy got predicted by the model a median approximately 6 months before its onset.

Specimen: blood. The chain uses TRBV2 and TRBJ2-7, with D perhaps TRBD1 or TRBD2 (5 bases each). This receptor was identified in a young woman with Graves' ophthalmopathy. The CDR3 nucleotides are TGTGCCAGCAGTGAGGGAGAGGGGCGCCACGAGCAGTACTTC. This gives the protein CASSEGEGRHEQYF.